Listed below are T cell receptor beta chains from one sample, sequenced in a study of cytotoxic CD8 clonotypes in ibrutinib-treated CLL. Assay used: immunoSEQ multiplex PCR; TCRdb lists only in-frame clones, some missing. Seen here are roughly 150,000 clones, about 88% observed once, and the top ten hold roughly 3%. Sequences were derived from PBMCs, sampled at disease progression, from a patient treated with ibrutinib. These receptors were collected from a human donor with chronic lymphocytic leukemia. Each CDR3 is given with its conserved first and last residue. Fields, in order: V gene, J gene, D gene, clone size, CDR3 protein, CDR3 DNA. D genes are given only for firm matches. Only some rows state a clone size, as once, few, many or a class for expanded clones.

>TRBV15|TRBJ2-1|TRBD2|NA
CATSRSTSGSILYEQFF
TGTGCCACCAGCAGAAGCACTAGCGGGAGCATACTGTATGAGCAGTTCTTC
>TRBV30|TRBJ2-7|TRBD1|NA
CAWSPGQRGNEQYF
TGTGCCTGGAGTCCGGGACAGAGAGGGAACGAGCAGTACTTC
>TRBV4-2|TRBJ2-7|TRBD2|NA
CASSQGREADDEQYF
TGTGCCAGCAGCCAAGGGCGGGAGGCGGACGACGAGCAGTACTTC
>TRBV4-2|TRBJ2-7|TRBD1|few
CASSQGTGGSYEQYF
TGTGCCAGCAGCCAAGGGACAGGGGGCTCCTACGAGCAGTACTTC
>TRBV7-2|TRBJ2-1|TRBD2|NA
CASSLIGTSGYNEQFF
TGTGCCAGCAGCTTAATTGGGACTAGCGGATACAATGAGCAGTTCTTC
>TRBV6-6|TRBJ2-3|NA|once
CASSYYEDWSPDTQYF
TGTGCCAGCAGTTACTACGAGGACTGGAGCCCAGATACGCAGTATTTT
>TRBV10-3|TRBJ1-1|NA|NA
CAISTAADTEAFF
TGTGCCATCAGTACAGCCGCGGACACTGAAGCTTTCTTT
>TRBV25-1|TRBJ1-5|NA|NA
CASSGSGTNQPQHF
TGTGCCAGCAGTGGGTCAGGGACCAATCAGCCCCAGCATTTT
>TRBV28|TRBJ2-7|TRBD2|NA
CASSPEAGLAGGTVSYEQYF
TGTGCCAGCAGCCCCGAGGCGGGACTAGCGGGAGGAACGGTCTCCTACGAGCAGTACTTC
>TRBV7-2|TRBJ2-5|TRBD1|NA
CASSTDRVSGKTQYF
TGTGCCAGCAGCACGGACAGGGTTTCTGGAAAGACCCAGTACTTC
>TRBV7-6|TRBJ2-1|NA|NA
CASSLAFSSGYLQFF
TGTGCCAGCAGCTTAGCATTTAGCTCCGGGTACCTGCAGTTCTTC
>TRBV7-2|TRBJ1-2|NA|NA
CASSFGQYYGYTF
TGTGCCAGCAGCTTCGGACAATACTATGGCTACACCTTC
>TRBV6-5|TRBJ2-7|TRBD1|NA
CASRLDRGYEQYF
TGTGCCAGCCGCCTCGACAGGGGTTACGAGCAGTACTTC
>TRBV19|TRBJ1-3|TRBD1|few
CASSETGSRWNTIYF
TGTGCCAGTAGTGAGACAGGGTCCAGGTGGAACACCATATATTTT
>TRBV25-1|TRBJ2-7|TRBD2|once
CASSPGTSSKYEQYF
TGTGCCAGCAGTCCCGGGACTAGCAGTAAATACGAGCAGTACTTC
>TRBV7-2|TRBJ2-7|NA|NA
CASSRTGTGSYEQYF
TGTGCCAGCAGCCGGACCGGGACTGGCTCCTACGAGCAGTACTTC
>TRBV9|TRBJ2-5|NA|NA
CASSVNVVGETQYF
TGTGCCAGCAGCGTAAATGTGGTTGGGGAGACCCAGTACTTC
>TRBV11-2|TRBJ2-1|NA|NA
CASRGWGKSYNEQFF
TGTGCCAGCAGGGGTTGGGGAAAATCCTACAATGAGCAGTTCTTC
>TRBV4-2|TRBJ1-5|TRBD1|NA
CASSQDGLLTGWNQPQHF
TGTGCCAGCAGCCAAGATGGGCTTTTGACAGGGTGGAATCAGCCCCAGCATTTT
>TRBV2|TRBJ2-2|TRBD2|NA
CASSRTRQNTGELFF
TGTGCCAGCAGTCGGACTAGGCAGAACACCGGGGAGCTGTTTTTT
>TRBV19|TRBJ2-3|TRBD2|NA
CASSKRTSGSRGSTDTQYF
TGTGCCAGTAGTAAGAGGACTAGCGGGAGTCGGGGGAGCACAGATACGCAGTATTTT
>TRBV11-1|TRBJ2-1|NA|few
CASETVPNYNEQFF
TGTGCCAGCGAAACTGTACCTAACTACAATGAGCAGTTCTTC
>TRBV27|TRBJ2-3|NA|NA
CASNGGGRGTDTQYF
TGTGCCAGCAATGGGGGAGGACGGGGCACAGATACGCAGTATTTT
>TRBV7-8|TRBJ1-2|NA|NA
CGRQATDNNYGYTF
TGTGGACGGCAGGCGACAGACAATAACTATGGCTACACCTTC
>TRBV7-9|TRBJ2-1|TRBD2|NA
CASSLEQRGGNEQFF
TGTGCCAGCAGCTTAGAACAGAGGGGAGGGAATGAGCAGTTCTTC
>TRBV14|TRBJ2-7|TRBD2|NA
CASSQDGLAASLHEQYF
TGTGCCAGCAGCCAGGACGGACTAGCGGCAAGTCTCCACGAGCAGTACTTC
>TRBV30|TRBJ2-2|TRBD1|NA
CAWDRGAGELFF
TGTGCCTGGGACAGGGGCGCCGGGGAGCTGTTTTTT
>TRBV6-5|TRBJ2-2|NA|NA
CASSYSQGVSGELFF
TGTGCCAGCAGTTACTCACAGGGTGTGTCCGGGGAGCTGTTTTTT
>TRBV28|TRBJ1-2|TRBD1|once
CASSLSRQGIYGYTF
TGTGCCAGCAGTTTATCCAGACAGGGTATCTATGGCTACACCTTC
>TRBV19|TRBJ1-3|NA|NA
CASSIRIATSGNTIYF
TGTGCCAGTAGTATTCGGATAGCCACCTCTGGAAACACCATATATTTT
>TRBV28|TRBJ2-1|TRBD2|NA
CASSTWTSGPTYNEQFF
TGTGCCAGCAGTACCTGGACTAGCGGACCGACCTACAATGAGCAGTTCTTC
>TRBV19|TRBJ2-1|TRBD2|NA
CASSNDGRALGEQFF
TGTGCCAGTAGTAACGACGGGAGGGCTCTGGGTGAGCAGTTCTTC
>TRBV6-6|TRBJ2-3|NA|NA
CASSTDIDRDTQYF
TGTGCCAGCAGTACGGACATCGATAGAGATACGCAGTATTTT
>TRBV6-1|TRBJ2-1|TRBD2|NA
CASSVLAGDYNEQFF
TGTGCCAGCAGTGTTTTAGCGGGAGACTACAATGAGCAGTTCTTC
>TRBV5-1|TRBJ2-1|NA|NA
CASSLDRRSSYNEQFF
TGCGCCAGCAGCTTGGATAGGCGAAGCTCCTACAATGAGCAGTTCTTC
>TRBV5-1|TRBJ1-2|TRBD1|NA
CASSARDRGPNNYGYTF
TGCGCCAGCAGCGCCCGGGACAGGGGACCAAACAACTATGGCTACACCTTC
>TRBV5-1|TRBJ2-1|TRBD1|NA
CASSLGAGTGGHEQFF
TGCGCCAGCAGCTTGGGCGCCGGGACAGGGGGCCATGAGCAGTTCTTC
>TRBV29-1|TRBJ1-5|NA|NA
CSVAPGANQPQHF
TGCAGCGTCGCACCAGGGGCTAATCAGCCCCAGCATTTT
>TRBV5-1|TRBJ1-5|NA|NA
CASSLDYNQPQHF
TGCGCCAGCAGCTTGGACTATAATCAGCCCCAGCATTTT
>TRBV11-3|TRBJ2-1|TRBD1|NA
CATQTGRIMNNEQFF
TGTGCCACCCAGACAGGGCGAATCATGAACAATGAGCAGTTCTTC
>TRBV28|TRBJ2-7|NA|NA
CASSSSGVRSYEQYF
TGTGCCAGCAGTTCCTCGGGGGTTCGCTCCTACGAGCAGTACTTC
>TRBV4-2|TRBJ2-7|TRBD2|NA
CASSQELAGGTYEQYF
TGTGCCAGCAGCCAAGAACTAGCGGGAGGAACCTACGAGCAGTACTTC
>TRBV9|TRBJ2-1|NA|NA
CAAGVGGNEQFF
TGTGCCGCCGGAGTTGGGGGCAATGAGCAGTTCTTC
>TRBV7-9|TRBJ2-1|NA|NA
CASSLPAPSYNEQFF
TGTGCCAGCAGCTTACCGGCACCCTCCTACAATGAGCAGTTCTTC
>TRBV6-1|TRBJ2-7|TRBD1|NA
CASSPGQGESYEQYF
TGTGCCAGCAGTCCAGGACAGGGGGAAAGCTACGAGCAGTACTTC
>TRBV6-6|TRBJ2-3|NA|NA
CASSYRAGKTDTQYF
TGTGCCAGCAGTTACAGGGCGGGAAAGACAGATACGCAGTATTTT
>TRBV9|TRBJ2-7|NA|NA
CASSPGSSEHYEQYF
TGTGCCAGCAGCCCCGGCTCTAGCGAGCACTACGAGCAGTACTTC
>TRBV19|TRBJ1-2|NA|NA
CASSMRVEANYGYTF
TGTGCCAGTAGTATGAGGGTGGAAGCTAACTATGGCTACACCTTC
>TRBV12-5|TRBJ1-1|TRBD1|NA
CASAPDPGGVSTEAFF
TGTGCTAGTGCCCCCGATCCAGGGGGCGTGAGCACTGAAGCTTTCTTT
>TRBV7-9|TRBJ1-1|NA|NA
CASNPEGVMNTEAFF
TGTGCCAGCAACCCTGAGGGGGTAATGAACACTGAAGCTTTCTTT